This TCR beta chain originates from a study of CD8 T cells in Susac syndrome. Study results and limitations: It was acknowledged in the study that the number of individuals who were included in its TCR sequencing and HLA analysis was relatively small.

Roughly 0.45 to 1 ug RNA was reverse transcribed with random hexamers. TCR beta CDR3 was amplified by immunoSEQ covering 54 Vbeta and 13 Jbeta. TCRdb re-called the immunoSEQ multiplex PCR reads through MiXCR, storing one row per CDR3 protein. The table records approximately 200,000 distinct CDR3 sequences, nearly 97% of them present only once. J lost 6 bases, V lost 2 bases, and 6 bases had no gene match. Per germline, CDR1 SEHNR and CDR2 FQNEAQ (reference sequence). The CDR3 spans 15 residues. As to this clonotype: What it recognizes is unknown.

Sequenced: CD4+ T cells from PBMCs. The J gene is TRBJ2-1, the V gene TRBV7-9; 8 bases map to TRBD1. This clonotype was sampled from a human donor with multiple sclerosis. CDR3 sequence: CASSLTGGAGNEQFF. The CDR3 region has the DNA TGTGCCAGCAGCTTAACAGGGGGAGCGGGCAATGAGCAGTTCTTC. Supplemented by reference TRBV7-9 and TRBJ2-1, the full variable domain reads DTGVSQNPRHKITKRGQNVTFRCDPISEHNRLYWYRQTLGQGPEFLTYFQNEAQLEKSRLLSDRFSAERPKGSFSTLEIQRTEQGDSAMYLCASSLTGGAGNEQFFGPGTRLTVL.